This T cell receptor (beta chain) was captured by sequencing in a study of cytomegalovirus exposure and HLA in healthy donors. This clone was recorded once. Its antigen is still unknown. The CDR3 is made up of 14 amino acids. Between the trimmed V and J ends, which lost 4 bases and 5 bases, there was a span of 11 bases. Per germline, CDR1 MNHEY and CDR2 SMNVEV (reference sequence). The PCR used 60 Vbeta and 13 Jbeta primers. In the original processing: Approximately 11 million of the approximately 80 million unique TCR beta chains counted in a later analysis were shared. This table comes from immunoSEQ multiplex PCR, and its TCRdb copy is limited to in-frame clones, with some not included. That table supplies the V and J calls and clone size; D and trimming were determined from the DNA. The sample records some 200,000 clones, 81% being singletons. Study findings and constraints: An apparent linkage of common viral pathogens to several of the most significant clusters emerged in a later analysis. Sequencing artifact likely explains a cluster of highly shared sequence variants. The number of N-insertions in an Asian-associated ancestry cluster was reportedly below the roughly 620-donor mean in a later analysis.

The V call is TRBV27, the J call TRBJ2-2; a weak D match, TRBD2 (7 bases). The TCR sequence derives from a man aged 45-65 years in good health and CMV-seronegative. Sequencing used PBMCs. This CDR3 is CASSWEGETGELFF. The CDR3 nucleotides read TGTGCCAGCAGTTGGGAGGGGGAAACCGGGGAGCTGTTTTTT.